The sequence of this T cell receptor (beta chain) was determined in a study of cytomegalovirus exposure and HLA in healthy donors (dated 2017 in TCRdb). In terms of the full investigation: An earlier analysis of roughly 500 of the donors reported more than 250 Gb of sequence data and around 120 million unique TCR beta sequences from 150 million to 200 million T cells. Roughly 300 gigabases of sequencing data and around 88 million unique TCR sequences made up an early release that covered approximately 620 HLA-typed donors. Among the roughly 400 genotyped donors, roughly 80% belonged to the genetic ancestry cluster associated with self-reported Caucasian donors. The study aimed to test whether signatures of past pathogen exposure could be identified by cataloging public T cell receptors. The study used immunosequencing to profile the T cell repertoires of approximately 630 subjects and linked those repertoires to cytomegalovirus serostatus. In addition to the first cohort of several hundred subjects, a separate validation cohort of approximately 120 different subjects was used. To predict cytomegalovirus infection status, the study brought together high-throughput TCR immunosequencing, statistical association of individual TCRs with disease status, and machine learning. To study patterns of TCR occurrence, a later analysis re-analyzed previously published TCR beta repertoires from 500 to 850 donors and added high-resolution HLA genotyping. In the later analysis, no new phenotypic data were used to find candidate immune exposures; instead, reliance was placed on TCR beta sequences and their occurrence across donors. An earlier analysis of 587 of the donors applied high-throughput TCR beta sequencing to assess whether each TCR beta V gene segment acted as functional or pseudogenic. Alongside the repertoire data, information on donor age, sex, ethnicity and CMV serostatus was compiled. In a later genetic analysis, genome-wide SNP genotypes for about three fifths of the roughly 670 donors were used, and that subset was treated as a discovery cohort. All discovery cohort repertoires had been generated on a single sequencing platform. Both class I and class II loci were covered by HLA typing, at four-digit resolution. The number of typed donors differed by locus: about 629-630 for A, B, C, DRB1 and DQB1; some 500 for DQA1; some 590 for DPA1; and 450 to 480 for DPB1. Four or five DR-DQ haplotypes were handled as single units for association and clustering because linkage in the cohort was strong. Across some 400 genotyped donors of the cohort, an average of roughly 250,000 unique TCR beta nucleotide sequences per donor were sequenced, and 15% to 20% of those sequences were non-productive.

Study-wide conclusions, independent of this receptor: When HLA alleles, especially DR and DQ, strongly co-occurred, TCR associations were difficult to assign to individual alleles. The presence/absence analyses assumed that sequencing depth was roughly uniform across donors, and that assumption may not be true. In a later analysis, most CMV-associated TCR beta chains were found to appear HLA-restricted, with HLA associations seemingly driven largely by CMV exposure. For the cohort, immune exposure information was limited to CMV serostatus. In the study, roughly 160 TCR beta chains were listed as associated with cytomegalovirus. Because some donors lacked HLA typing at each locus, the association tests relied only on the typed subset. According to a later genetic analysis, donors in an Asian-associated ancestry cluster had fewer N-insertions in productive TCRs than the approximately 650-donor mean. In a later analysis, HLA-associated TCR beta chains showed more clonal expansion and lower generation probabilities than non-associated chains that were equally common. In an earlier analysis of some 550 of the donors, most TCR beta V segments were observed in productive rearrangements about 87% or about 30% of the time, broadly matching IMGT annotations. In a later genetic analysis, a missense DCLRE1C variant was associated with V-gene and J-gene trimming of TCR beta chains, and the association was replicated in an independent cohort. Cytomegalovirus status was reported to be diagnosed by the classifier with high specificity and sensitivity in both the original and validation cohorts. Some IMGT-functional V segments, including TRBV6-2 and TRBV6-3, could not be told apart with the 87-base-pair reads, so those segments were excluded. A group of highly shared sequence variants was considered likely to be a technical artifact of the sequencing pipeline. According to the authors, the approach could potentially be generalized to other disease states and immunological phenotypes. The earlier analysis of approximately 590 of the donors excluded fewer than 20 rarely observed V segments, including chromosome 9 orphons, because counts were too low. A further reported finding was that TCR beta sequences accurately predicted the HLA-A and HLA-B alleles for most subjects in the first cohort. According to a later analysis, TCR association rates differed among HLA loci, with DRB1 alleles showing the most associated TCRs and HLA-C alleles showing the fewest. A few of the identified cytomegalovirus-associated TCR beta chains were confirmed in vitro to be specific for cytomegalovirus antigens. Most TCR sequences were seen in very few donors, while some public TCRs were found in many individuals. This cohort had only TCR beta chains sequenced, and the lack of alpha or paired-chain data limited which features could be detected. Linkage disequilibrium might explain the correlated functional status among segregating V segments, but an unknown experimental factor could not be excluded. A later analysis reported that several top co-occurrence clusters appeared linked to parvovirus B19, influenza, CMV and Epstein-Barr virus. At a false discovery rate of 0.05, a later analysis linked roughly 17,000 TCR beta sequences to specific HLA alleles.

With respect to this clone: The target of this receptor is not known. Base qualities were left out, and no much larger clone turns up one base away.

In total, 500 to 700 healthy bone marrow donors made up the cohort. Cohort members were all nominally healthy when sampled, although unrecorded immune exposures were likely present. The donor was CMV seropositive and was included in the group of some 290 seropositive cohort members. Each donor provided a peripheral blood sample, and peripheral blood mononuclear cells were used for TCR beta sequencing. The Qiagen DNeasy Blood Extraction Kit was used to extract genomic DNA from the blood cell samples. The library was prepared using the immunoSEQ multiplex PCR assay. For the multiplex PCR, a mixture combining 60 forward primers for TCR Vbeta segments and 13 reverse primers for TCR Jbeta segments was used. A multiplex PCR assay on genomic DNA amplified the CDR3 region of rearranged TCR beta genes. The Illumina HiSeq System was used to sequence the amplified TCR beta libraries as 87-base-pair reads. In the source study's methods: A later analysis counted approximately 74 million unique TCR beta chains across the 500 to 850 repertoires, and about 10 million of these chains were shared by at least two donors. Raw reads were error-corrected and collapsed into unique sequences with a nearest-neighbor algorithm that merged closely related sequences to remove PCR and sequencing errors. Alignment of CDR3 sequences to IMGT reference sequences was used to assign V, D and J gene segments. For a sequence to be retained, a match of at least six nucleotides was required to both a V gene segment and a J gene segment. A rearrangement was called productive if the CDR3 had no stop codons and remained in frame with V and J, and every other rearrangement was called non-productive. CDR3 was defined by IMGT convention, running from the second conserved V-encoded cysteine to the conserved J-encoded phenylalanine. The earlier analysis of roughly 590 of the donors excluded any sequence lacking an unambiguous match to a single V gene segment. In an earlier analysis of a few hundred of the donors, V segments were called functional above 56.7% productive rearrangements and were called segregating when the between-donor standard deviation exceeded 5%. To diagnose cytomegalovirus status from the catalog of TCR beta chain sequences, a statistical classification framework was built. V and J gene assignment, in a later analysis, came from comparing TCR nucleotide sequences with IMGT/GENE-DB human TR gene sequences. A later analysis assigned CDR3 sequences and most-parsimonious VDJ recombination scenarios with the TCRdist pipeline. In a later analysis, each TCR beta chain was defined by its CDR3 amino acid sequence together with its V-gene family, and reads without a unique V-gene family were excluded. A later analysis removed nearly 600 highly shared, low-generation-probability nucleotide sequences to deal with suspected cross-contamination and a sequencing artifact. For each public chain, a later analysis derived a clonal expansion index from normalized ranks of inferred template counts within each repertoire. A later analysis computed generation probabilities with a VDJ recombination model fitted to out-of-frame rearrangements, and checked the results against IGoR. In a later analysis, hypergeometric tests were used to score TCR-TCR, TCR-HLA and TCR-CMV co-occurrence, with a repertoire-size bias correction applied to TCR pairs. In a later analysis, false discovery rates were estimated by permuting HLA or CMV assignments 20 times. In a later analysis, co-occurring TCRs were grouped using DBSCAN, and TCRdist sequence similarity was added for clustering within HLA-allele-positive subsets. Repertoires with fewer than 30,000 or more than 120,000 public chains, plus five repertoires with anomalous nucleotide sharing, were excluded from co-occurrence clustering. TCRdb limited this immuneACCESS table to in-frame rearrangements with V and J called. A share of clones is missing; checked studies link under half to unresolved V genes, and the rest is unexplained. V, J and clone size are taken as reported in that table, and D and trimming were inferred from the DNA itself. The sample includes roughly 140,000 clones, with over 60% observed a single time. Around 3% of the sample goes to the ten largest clones.

Reading from cysteine to phenylalanine, the CDR3 counts 15 amino acids. The DNA shown is the 45-base CDR3, in frame from base 1. V was cut back by 4 bases and J by 8 bases, leaving a gap of 18 bases between them. The germline V gene encodes CDR1 SGHRS and CDR2 YFSETQ. This chain joins TRBV5-1 to TRBJ1-4; possibly the D gene is TRBD1, per 6 matching bases. The receptor was derived from a young woman in good health and CMV-seropositive. Source material: PBMCs. The CDR3 corresponds to CASSEEGGRAEKLFF. In nucleotide form, the sequence is TGCGCCAGCAGCGAAGAGGGGGGGCGCGCGGAAAAACTGTTTTTT.